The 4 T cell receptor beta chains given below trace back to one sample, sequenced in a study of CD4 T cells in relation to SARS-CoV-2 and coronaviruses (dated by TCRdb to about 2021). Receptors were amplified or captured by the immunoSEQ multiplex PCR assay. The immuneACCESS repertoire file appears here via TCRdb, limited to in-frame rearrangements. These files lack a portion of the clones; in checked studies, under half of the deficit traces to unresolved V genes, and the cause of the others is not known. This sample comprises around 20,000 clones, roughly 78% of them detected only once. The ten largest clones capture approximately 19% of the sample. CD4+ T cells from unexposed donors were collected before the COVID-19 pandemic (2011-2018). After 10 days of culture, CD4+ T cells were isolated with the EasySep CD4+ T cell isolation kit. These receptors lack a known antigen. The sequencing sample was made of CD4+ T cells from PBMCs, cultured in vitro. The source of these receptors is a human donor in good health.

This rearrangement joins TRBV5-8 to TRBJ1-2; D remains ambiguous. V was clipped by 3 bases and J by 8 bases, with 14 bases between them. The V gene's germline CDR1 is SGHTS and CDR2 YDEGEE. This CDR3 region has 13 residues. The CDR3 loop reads CASSSQAGRGYTF. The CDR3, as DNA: TGTGCCAGCAGCTCTCAGGCCGGGAGGGGCTACACCTTC.

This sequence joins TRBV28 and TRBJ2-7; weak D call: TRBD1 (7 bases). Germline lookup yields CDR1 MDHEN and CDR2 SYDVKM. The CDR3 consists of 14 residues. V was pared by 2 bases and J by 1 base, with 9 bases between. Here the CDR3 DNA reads TGTGCCAGCAGTTTACCAGGGGGGTCCTACGAGCAGTACTTC. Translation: CASSLPGGSYEQYF.

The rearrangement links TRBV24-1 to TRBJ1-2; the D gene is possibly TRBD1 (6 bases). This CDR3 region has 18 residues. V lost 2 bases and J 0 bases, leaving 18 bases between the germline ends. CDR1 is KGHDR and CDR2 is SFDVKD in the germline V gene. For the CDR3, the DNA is TGTGCCACCAGTGATTCCCAGGACAGCGTACGAGCTAACTATGGCTACACCTTC. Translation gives CATSDSQDSVRANYGYTF.

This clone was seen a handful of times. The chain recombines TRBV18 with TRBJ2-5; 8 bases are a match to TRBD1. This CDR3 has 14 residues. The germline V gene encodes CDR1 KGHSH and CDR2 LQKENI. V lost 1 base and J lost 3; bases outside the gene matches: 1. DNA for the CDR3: TGTGCCAGCTCACCACTGACAGGGGAAGAGACCCAGTACTTC. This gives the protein CASSPLTGEETQYF.